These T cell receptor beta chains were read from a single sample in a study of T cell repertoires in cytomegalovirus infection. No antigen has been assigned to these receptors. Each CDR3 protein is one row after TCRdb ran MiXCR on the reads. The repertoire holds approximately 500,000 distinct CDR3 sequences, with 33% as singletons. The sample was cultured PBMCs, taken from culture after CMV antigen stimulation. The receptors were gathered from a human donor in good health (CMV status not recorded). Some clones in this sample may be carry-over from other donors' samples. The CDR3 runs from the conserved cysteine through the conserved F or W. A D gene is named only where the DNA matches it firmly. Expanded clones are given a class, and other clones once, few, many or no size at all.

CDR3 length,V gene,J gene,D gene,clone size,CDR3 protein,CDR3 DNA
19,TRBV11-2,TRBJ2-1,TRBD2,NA,CASSSTKRLAGGRRDEQFF,TGTGCCAGCAGCTCAACCAAACGACTAGCGGGAGGGCGAAGGGATGAGCAGTTCTTC
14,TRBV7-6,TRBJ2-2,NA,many,CASSLRHTTGELFF,TGTGCCAGCAGCTTAAGGCATACCACCGGGGAGCTGTTTTTT
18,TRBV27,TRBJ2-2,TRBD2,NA,CASTLATTSGRVTGELFF,TGTGCCAGCACCTTGGCCACGACTAGCGGGAGGGTCACCGGGGAGCTGTTTTTT
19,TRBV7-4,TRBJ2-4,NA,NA,CASSLAETRDLWTKNIQYF,TGTGCCAGCAGCCTAGCTGAGACACGGGACCTTTGGACCAAAAACATTCAGTACTTC
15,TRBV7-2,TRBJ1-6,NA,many,CASSLAPGVKSPLHF,TGTGCCAGCAGCTTAGCACCTGGGGTGAAATCACCCCTCCACTTT
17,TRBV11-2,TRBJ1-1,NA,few,CASSLFLGGGLNTEAFF,TGTGCCAGCAGCTTATTTTTGGGAGGTGGGCTGAACACTGAAGCTTTCTTT
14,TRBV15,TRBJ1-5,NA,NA,CATSEGDSNQPQHF,TGTGCCACTTCCGAGGGGGATAGCAATCAGCCCCAGCATTTT
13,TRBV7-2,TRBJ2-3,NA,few,CASSPRSPDTQYF,TGTGCCAGCAGCCCACGATCCCCAGATACGCAGTATTTT
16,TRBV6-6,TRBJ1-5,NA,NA,CASSYSGGYSNQPQHF,TGTGCCAGCAGTTACTCGGGGGGTTATAGCAATCAGCCCCAGCATTTT
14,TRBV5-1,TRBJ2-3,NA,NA,CASSWPDGADTQYF,TGCGCCAGCAGCTGGCCCGATGGAGCAGATACGCAGTATTTT
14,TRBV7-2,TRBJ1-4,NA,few,CASSLDRTNEKLFF,TGTGCCAGCAGCTTGGACAGAACTAATGAAAAACTGTTTTTT
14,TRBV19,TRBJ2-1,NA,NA,CASSITGRYNEQFF,TGTGCCAGTAGTATCACCGGTAGATACAATGAGCAGTTCTTC
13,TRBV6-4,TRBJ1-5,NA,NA,CASSVDYNQPQHF,TGTGCCAGCAGTGTCGACTACAATCAGCCCCAGCATTTT
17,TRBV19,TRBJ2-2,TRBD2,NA,CASSTGLAGGPIGELFF,TGTGCCAGTAGTACAGGACTAGCGGGAGGGCCGATCGGGGAGCTGTTTTTT
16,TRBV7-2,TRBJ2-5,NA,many,CASSSDLGGGQETQYF,TGTGCCAGCAGCTCAGACTTAGGGGGGGGACAAGAGACCCAGTACTTC
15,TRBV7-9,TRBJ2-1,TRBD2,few,CASSRGLAGAYEQFF,TGTGCCAGCAGCCGGGGACTAGCGGGAGCCTATGAGCAGTTCTTC
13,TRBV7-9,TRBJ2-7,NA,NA,CASSRTENYEQYF,TGTGCCAGCAGCCGGACGGAAAACTACGAGCAGTACTTC
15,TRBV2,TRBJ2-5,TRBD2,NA,CASSEHSGNYETQYF,TGTGCCAGCAGTGAACATAGCGGGAATTACGAGACCCAGTACTTC
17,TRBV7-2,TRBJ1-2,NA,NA,CASSPEIMGDRQYGYTF,TGTGCCAGCAGCCCAGAGATTATGGGAGATCGACAGTATGGCTACACCTTC
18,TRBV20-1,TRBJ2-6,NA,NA,CSAPGQASKVSGANVLTF,TGCAGTGCGCCAGGCCAGGCCTCCAAGGTATCTGGGGCCAACGTCCTGACTTTC
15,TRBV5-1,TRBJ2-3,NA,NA,CASSLQNLPTDTQYF,TGCGCCAGCAGCTTACAGAATCTCCCCACAGATACGCAGTATTTT
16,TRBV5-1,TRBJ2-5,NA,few,CASSRDPSISQETQYF,TGCGCCAGCAGCCGTGACCCCTCCATTAGCCAAGAGACCCAGTACTTC
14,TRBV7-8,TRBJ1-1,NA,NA,CASSFAQGVTEAFF,TGTGCCAGCAGCTTTGCCCAGGGCGTCACTGAAGCTTTCTTT
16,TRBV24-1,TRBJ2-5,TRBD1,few,CATSDRQGPQQETQYF,TGTGCCACCAGTGACCGACAGGGACCACAACAAGAGACCCAGTACTTC
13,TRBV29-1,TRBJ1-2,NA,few,CSAVGTTNYGYTF,TGCAGCGCCGTGGGTACTACTAACTATGGCTACACCTTC
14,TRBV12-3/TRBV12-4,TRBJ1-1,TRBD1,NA,CASSAGQKNTEAFF,TGTGCCAGCAGTGCGGGACAGAAAAACACTGAAGCTTTCTTT
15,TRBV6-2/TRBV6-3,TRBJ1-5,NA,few,CASSYFREHNQPQHF,TGTGCCAGCAGTTACTTCCGGGAGCACAATCAGCCCCAGCATTTT
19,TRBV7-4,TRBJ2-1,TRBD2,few,CASRFYTGQAGGPRNEQFF,TGTGCCAGCAGATTTTATACAGGGCAAGCGGGAGGGCCGCGGAATGAGCAGTTCTTC
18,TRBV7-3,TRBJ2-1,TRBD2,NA,CASSSSPLAASSYNEQFF,TGTGCCAGCAGCTCTAGCCCACTAGCGGCAAGCTCCTACAATGAGCAGTTCTTC
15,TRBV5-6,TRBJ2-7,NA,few,CASSTDSWAGGEQYF,TGTGCCAGCAGTACGGACAGTTGGGCTGGTGGCGAGCAGTACTTC
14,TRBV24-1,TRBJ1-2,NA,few,CATSDFDTNYGYTF,TGTGCCACCAGTGATTTCGATACTAACTATGGCTACACCTTC
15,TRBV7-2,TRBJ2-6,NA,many,CASSLGAGRANVLTF,TGTGCCAGCAGCTTGGGGGCCGGTAGGGCCAACGTCCTGACTTTC
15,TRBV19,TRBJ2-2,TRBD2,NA,CASSRPGLGAGELFF,TGTGCCAGTAGTAGGCCGGGACTAGGAGCCGGGGAGCTGTTTTTT
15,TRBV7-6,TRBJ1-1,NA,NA,CASSLGRGVNTKAFF,TGTGCCAGCAGCTTGGGGAGGGGAGTGAACACTAAAGCTTTCTTT
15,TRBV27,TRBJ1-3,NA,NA,CASSLSGLSGNTIYF,TGTGCCAGCAGTTTATCCGGGCTCTCTGGAAACACCATATATTTT
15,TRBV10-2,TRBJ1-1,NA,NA,CASSEFSVPNTEAFF,TGCGCCAGCAGTGAGTTCTCGGTTCCGAACACTGAAGCTTTCTTT
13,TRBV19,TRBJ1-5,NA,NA,CASKTGSNQPQHF,TGTGCCAGCAAAACAGGGAGCAATCAGCCCCAGCATTTT
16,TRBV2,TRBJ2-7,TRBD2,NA,CASRSRLAGSNYEQYF,TGTGCCAGCAGGTCAAGACTAGCGGGATCGAACTACGAGCAGTACTTC
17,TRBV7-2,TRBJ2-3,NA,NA,CASRSLAARTKTDTQYF,TGTGCCAGCAGATCCCTAGCCGCCCGGACGAAGACAGATACGCAGTATTTT
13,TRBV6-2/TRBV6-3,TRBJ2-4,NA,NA,CASSYPVGNIQYF,TGTGCCAGCAGTTACCCCGTGGGAAACATTCAGTACTTC
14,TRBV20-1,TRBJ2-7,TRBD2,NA,CSARKIAGVREQYF,TGCAGTGCTAGGAAGATAGCGGGAGTTAGGGAGCAGTACTTC
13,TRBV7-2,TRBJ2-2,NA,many,CASNLLGTGELFF,TGTGCCAGCAACTTACTGGGAACCGGGGAGCTGTTTTTT
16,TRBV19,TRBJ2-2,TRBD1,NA,CAGSEGQGSNTGELFF,TGTGCCGGCTCCGAGGGACAGGGGTCGAACACCGGGGAGCTGTTTTTT
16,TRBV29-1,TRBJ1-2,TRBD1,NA,CSVEIRDRPWDYGYTF,TGCAGCGTTGAGATTCGGGACAGGCCTTGGGACTATGGCTACACCTTC
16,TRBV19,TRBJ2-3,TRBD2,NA,CASSFPGLAVTDTQYF,TGTGCCAGTAGTTTCCCAGGACTAGCGGTCACAGATACGCAGTATTTT
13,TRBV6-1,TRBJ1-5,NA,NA,CAGSAGPSQPQHF,TGTGCCGGCTCGGCGGGTCCAAGTCAGCCCCAGCATTTT
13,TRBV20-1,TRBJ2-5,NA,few,CSASVTIGETQYF,TGCAGTGCGTCCGTAACTATCGGGGAGACCCAGTACTTC
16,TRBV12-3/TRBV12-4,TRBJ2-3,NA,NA,CASSHTGKTSTDTQYF,TGTGCCAGCAGTCATACAGGGAAGACTAGCACAGATACGCAGTATTTT
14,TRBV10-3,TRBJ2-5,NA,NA,CAISEQANQETQYF,TGTGCCATCAGTGAGCAAGCGAATCAAGAGACCCAGTACTTC
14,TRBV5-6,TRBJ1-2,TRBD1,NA,CASRQTGEIYGYTF,TGTGCCAGCAGGCAGACAGGGGAGATCTATGGCTACACCTTC